This T cell receptor beta chain came from a study of CD8 T cells in Susac syndrome. Germline V CDR1 and CDR2: MNHEY, SMNVEV (reference sequence). V was shortened by 3 bases and J by 1 base, with 7 bases between the two germline ends. The CDR3 sequence is 13 residues long. The RNA, roughly 0.45 to 1 ug, was put through reverse transcription using random hexamers. Each CDR3 protein gets one entry after TCRdb re-called the immunoSEQ multiplex PCR reads with MiXCR. The top ten hold roughly 0.27% of the sample, which has more than 130,000 distinct CDR3 sequences, nearly 95% seen once. This clonotype has more than one count but fewer than ten.

The chain joins TRBV27 to TRBJ2-7; TRBD2 is a possible D gene (5 bases). The specimen was CD8+ T cells from PBMCs. This clonotype was obtained from a human donor in good health. Here the CDR3 reads CASSFSGSYEQYF. The CDR3 DNA is TGTGCCAGCAGTTTCTCGGGGTCCTACGAGCAGTACTTC.